The present TCR beta chain was sequenced within a study of cytomegalovirus exposure and HLA in healthy donors. The study, taken as a whole, reports: In a later analysis, roughly 17,000 TCR beta sequences were associated with HLA alleles at 0.05 false discovery rate. Within an earlier analysis, most TCR beta V segments proved productive either about 87% or about 30% of the time. Within a later analysis, the majority of CMV-associated TCR beta chains appeared HLA-restricted. As a later analysis showed, a missense DCLRE1C variant was linked to trimming of TCR beta V- and J-genes.

60 Vbeta and 13 Jbeta primers were used in PCR. Here immunoSEQ multiplex PCR was the method, and the copy in TCRdb shows in-frame clones only, minus some. The sample lists 150,000 to 200,000 clones; roughly 80% were seen once. For this clone: Its antigen is as yet unknown.

This clonotype originated in a man younger than 35 in good health and CMV-seronegative. Sequencing used PBMCs.

This chain's CDR3 is CASSATGSENIQYF. The DNA of the CDR3 is TGTGCCAGCAGCGCCACAGGGTCGGAAAACATTCAGTACTTC. This chain connects TRBV7-9 to TRBJ2-4; tentatively, D is TRBD1 (6 bases). Trimming pared 5 bases from V and 5 bases from J, leaving 13 bases between. The CDR3 runs to 14 residues. From germline, CDR1 is SEHNR and CDR2 FQNEAQ (reference sequence).